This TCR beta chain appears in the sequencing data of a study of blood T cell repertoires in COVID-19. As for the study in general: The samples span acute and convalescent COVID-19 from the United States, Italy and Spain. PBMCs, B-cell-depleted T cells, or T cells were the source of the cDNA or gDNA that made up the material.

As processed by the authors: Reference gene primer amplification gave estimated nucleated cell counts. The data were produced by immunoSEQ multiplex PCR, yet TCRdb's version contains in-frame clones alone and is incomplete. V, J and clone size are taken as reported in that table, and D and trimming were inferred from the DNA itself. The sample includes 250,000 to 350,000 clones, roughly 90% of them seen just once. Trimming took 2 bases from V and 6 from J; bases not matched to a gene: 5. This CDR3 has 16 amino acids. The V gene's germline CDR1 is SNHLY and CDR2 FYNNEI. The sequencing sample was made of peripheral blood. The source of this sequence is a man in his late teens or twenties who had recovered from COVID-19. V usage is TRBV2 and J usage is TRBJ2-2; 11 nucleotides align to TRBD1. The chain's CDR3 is CASSEIGQGAAGELFF. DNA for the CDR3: TGTGCCAGCAGTGAAATAGGACAGGGGGCAGCCGGGGAGCTGTTTTTT.